This TCR beta chain was documented in a study of OX40 agonist ivuxolimab in advanced cancers. About the study: Prior anti-PD-1, anti-PD-L1 or anti-CTLA-4 therapy did not bar entry, and 30% to 40% had some. Partial responses were seen in three patients, one with hepatocellular carcinoma and two with cutaneous melanoma. Study observations and caveats: CD4+ and CD8+ blood T cells expanded clonally by week 6 at 0.1 to 3.0 mg/kg. The authors did not determine the antigen specificity of the expanded peripheral T cells.

This clone was counted a single time. The antigen remains unidentified. The CDR3 loop spans 15 amino acids. Germline assignment: CDR1 SGHVS and CDR2 FQNEAQ. With 3 bases clipped from V and 2 bases from J, the junction kept 5 bases outside the gene matches. Clones were sequenced by immunoSEQ multiplex PCR, and TCRdb holds only the in-frame ones, with some missing. The table has around 19,000 clones, approximately 74% seen once. This TCR came from an adult with an advanced solid tumor such as melanoma, head and neck, liver or kidney cancer. The gene calls are TRBV7-8 and TRBJ2-7, with TRBD2 matching 9 bases. Specimen: CD4+ or CD8+ T cells sorted from blood, collected in a trial of the OX40 agonist ivuxolimab. In nucleotides, the CDR3 is TGTGCCAGCAGCTTCCAGCGGGAGGCAACCTACGAGCAGTACTTC. This codes for CASSFQREATYEQYF.